This entry lists 21 T cell receptor beta chains sequenced from one sample in a study of blood T cell repertoires in COVID-19 (dated by TCRdb to about 2020). The library was obtained by the immunoSEQ multiplex PCR assay. This is the immuneACCESS table as TCRdb keeps it, with only in-frame sequences that have V and J called. A part of the clones is gone; compared with another copy, unresolved V genes explain less than half, and the rest is unexplained. The sample table records over 20,000 clones; 88% of these occur just once. The ten most abundant clones make up around 15% of the sample. The sample taken for sequencing was peripheral blood. All receptors derive from a man between 65 and 80 years old with acute or convalescent COVID-19.

The chain has TRBV6-2 or TRBV6-3 and TRBJ2-1; 7 bases align to TRBD2. Germline loops: CDR1 MNHEY, CDR2 SVGEGT. The CDR3 is 13 residues long. V was clipped by 3 bases and J by 9 bases; unmatched bases: 5. CDR3 loop: CASSYYPGGEQFF. DNA of the CDR3: TGTGCCAGCAGTTATTACCCGGGAGGTGAGCAGTTCTTC.

The V and J genes are TRBV7-2 and TRBJ2-3; 10 nucleotides line up with TRBD2. There are 16 residues in the CDR3. Germline assignment: CDR1 SGHTA and CDR2 FQGNSA. Germline trimming cut 4 bases from V and 8 bases from J; bases unmatched to any gene: 12. The CDR3: CASSYGSGRRWGTQYF. The CDR3 DNA sequence: TGTGCCAGCAGCTATGGTAGCGGGAGGCGGTGGGGTACGCAGTATTTT.

In its sample, this clone was seen once. V is TRBV24-1 and J is TRBJ2-1; 9 bases align to TRBD1. Per the germline V gene, CDR1 is KGHDR and CDR2 is SFDVKD. V lost 3 bases, J lost 8 bases, and 10 bases stayed unmatched. The CDR3 has 16 residues. The CDR3 DNA reads TGTGCCACCAGTGATACGACAGGGGGATTGGAGGATGAGCAGTTCTTC. Its protein is CATSDTTGGLEDEQFF.

This rearrangement joins TRBV30 to TRBJ1-3; D remains ambiguous. CDR1 and CDR2 from the germline V gene are GTSNPN and SVGIG (reference sequence). The CDR3 totals 15 residues. The V end lost 0 bases, the J end lost 0 bases, and 9 bases lay between the germline ends. The CDR3 here is CAWSVRQSSGNTIYF. In nucleotides, the CDR3 is TGTGCCTGGAGTGTACGACAATCCTCTGGAAACACCATATATTTT.

The rearrangement uses TRBV18 and TRBJ2-1, with 7 bases that match TRBD1. CDR3 length equals 15 residues. V was pared by 3 bases and J by 0 bases, with 2 bases of the junction left unmatched. The germline CDR1 and CDR2 sequences are KGHSH and LQKENI. The CDR3 sequence: CASSPWTGSYNEQFF. In DNA, the CDR3 is TGTGCCAGCTCACCCTGGACAGGCTCCTACAATGAGCAGTTCTTC.

The CDR3 bases are TGCGCCAGCAGCTTTAGGCGGGGCCGCGACGAGCAGTACTTC. Amino acid sequence: CASSFRRGRDEQYF. The chain is built from TRBV5-1 and TRBJ2-7; D possibly corresponds to TRBD2 (6 bases). In germline, CDR1 is SGHRS, CDR2 YFSETQ. V gave up 2 bases and J gave up 5 bases, with 14 bases separating them. This CDR3 comprises 14 residues.

This clone qualifies as medium-sized. This chain uses TRBV7-9 with TRBJ2-7, with TRBD2 matching over 10 bases. Germline-derived CDR1 and CDR2 are SEHNR and FQNEAQ (reference sequence). Losses at the gene ends were 0 bases for V and 3 bases for J; bases not matched to a gene: 2. CDR3 length equals 15 residues. CDR3 bases: TGTGCCAGCAGCTTAGCGGTAGCGGGAGGCTACGAGCAGTACTTC. Its protein product is CASSLAVAGGYEQYF.

J is TRBJ2-5 and V is TRBV18; perhaps TRBD2 as D (5 bases). Germline CDR1 and CDR2: KGHSH and LQKENI. The CDR3 extends over 14 amino acids. The V gene lost 4 bases and the J gene lost 3 bases, with 12 bases spanning the gap. This CDR3 reads CASSQNGEKETQYF. DNA of the CDR3: TGTGCCAGCTCACAAAACGGGGAAAAAGAGACCCAGTACTTC.

This clone has a handful of counts. CDR3 sequence reads: CASSILSPRGQETQYF. The CDR3 DNA sequence: TGTGCCAGTAGTATCCTGAGTCCAAGGGGGCAAGAGACCCAGTACTTC. The genes are TRBV19 and TRBJ2-5; D might be TRBD1 (6 bases). With 3 bases removed from V and 2 bases from J, the gap between germline ends came to 16 bases. Germline V gene sequence: CDR1 LNHDA, CDR2 SQIVND (reference sequence). The CDR3 consists of 16 residues.

The gene calls are TRBV18 and TRBJ2-1, with TRBD2 matching over 8 bases. CDR1 is KGHSH, CDR2 LQKENI, per germline. The CDR3 spans 18 residues. J lost 1 base, V lost 5 bases, and 13 bases had no gene match. The CDR3 DNA is TGTGCCAGCTCATCCAACAGCGCGGGGGGAGTTTCCTACAATGAGCAGTTCTTC. It translates to CASSSNSAGGVSYNEQFF.

The chain carries TRBV12-3 or TRBV12-4 and TRBJ2-5; D uncertain. With 3 bases removed from V and 5 bases from J, the gap between germline ends came to 4 bases. The CDR3 sequence is 11 residues long. CDR3 amino acids: CASSLEETQYF. CDR3 bases: TGTGCCAGCAGTTTGGAGGAGACCCAGTACTTC.

As regards this clone: The junction shows a germline mismatch at one end, possibly a read error. The chain's CDR3 is CASSPGWGQPQHF. CDR3 coding DNA: TGTGCTAGCAGCCCGGGATGGGGTCAGCCCCAGCATTTT. The chain carries TRBV7-7 and TRBJ1-5, with D unresolved. Looked up from germline, CDR1 is SSHAT and CDR2 is FNYEAQ (reference sequence). CDR3 length: 13 amino acids.

CDR3 in amino acids: CASSLSGGNEKLFF. The CDR3 nucleotides read TGCGCCAGCAGCTTATCAGGGGGAAATGAAAAACTGTTTTTT. The chain couples TRBV5-1 to TRBJ1-4, with 7 nucleotides matching TRBD1. This CDR3 has 14 residues. V was clipped by 2 bases and J by 5 bases; unmatched bases: 3. In germline, CDR1 is SGHRS, CDR2 YFSETQ.

This clone was seen a single time. The chain joins TRBV29-1 to TRBJ2-1; 11 nucleotides line up with TRBD1. The ends lost 4 bases at V and 9 bases at J; junction bases unmatched: 5. This CDR3 is built from 13 residues. The V gene's germline CDR1 is SQVTM and CDR2 ANQGSEA. The CDR3 bases are TGCAGCGTTGTTGGACAGGGGGCGACTGAGCAGTTCTTC. Translating gives CSVVGQGATEQFF.

The J gene is TRBJ2-2, the V gene TRBV28; 8 bases line up with TRBD2. CDR1 is MDHEN, CDR2 SYDVKM, per germline. This CDR3 is built from 16 residues. V shed 3 bases, J shed 6 bases, and the junction held 9 bases outside the gene matches. DNA of the CDR3: TGTGCCAGCAGTTTCGGAGCGGGAGAAAGGGCCGGGGAGCTGTTTTTT. It is translated as CASSFGAGERAGELFF. The variable domain in full, with the rest retrieved from reference TRBV28 and TRBJ2-2, is DVKVTQSSRYLVKRTGEKVFLECVQDMDHENMFWYRQDPGLGLRLIYFSYDVKMKEKGDIPEGYSVSREKKERFSLILESASTNQTSMYLCASSFGAGERAGELFFGEGSRLTVL.

This clone was seen once. This chain's CDR3 is CASSTLRGPYGTGELFF. The CDR3 DNA is TGTGCCAGCAGTACGCTCAGGGGTCCCTACGGCACCGGGGAGCTGTTTTTT. V gene TRBV6-2 or TRBV6-3 combines with J gene TRBJ2-2; D is perhaps TRBD1 (6 bases). The CDR3 contains 17 residues. Germline CDR1 is MNHEY and CDR2 is SVGEGT. Trimming left V 5 bases short and J 4 bases short, with 20 bases between.

This rearrangement joins TRBV29-1 to TRBJ2-1, with D perhaps TRBD1 (6 bases). The germline V and J ends were trimmed by 7 bases and 4 bases, with 14 bases remaining between them. From germline, CDR1 is SQVTM and CDR2 ANQGSEA. This CDR3 has 13 amino acids. The CDR3 is CSATGPVYNEQFF. The CDR3 DNA reads TGCAGCGCAACAGGGCCGGTGTACAATGAGCAGTTCTTC.

This chain connects TRBV19 to TRBJ2-7; TRBD1 agrees at 8 bases. This CDR3 spans 15 amino acids. V lost 5 bases to trimming and J lost 0 bases; unmatched junction nucleotides: 6. Germline V gene lookup returns CDR1 LNHDA and CDR2 SQIVND (reference sequence). The CDR3 nucleotides read TGTGCCAGTAGTTTTACCGGGACAGGCTCCTACGAGCAGTACTTC. It is translated as CASSFTGTGSYEQYF. Drawing the rest from reference TRBV19 and TRBJ2-7, the complete variable domain is DGGITQSPKYLFRKEGQNVTLSCEQNLNHDAMYWYRQDPGQGLRLIYYSQIVNDFQKGDIAEGYSVSREKKESFPLTVTSAQKNPTAFYLCASSFTGTGSYEQYFGPGTRLTVT.

The CDR3 region has the DNA TGTGCCAGCAGTCGCAGGGGACAGACCCTCGATATTTACGAGCAGTACTTC. As protein: CASSRRGQTLDIYEQYF. The chain is built from TRBV6-6 and TRBJ2-7, with 7 bases lining up with TRBD1. J gave up 4 bases and V 5 bases, and 17 bases lay outside the gene matches. Germline V gene sequence: CDR1 MNHNY, CDR2 SVGAGI (reference sequence). There are 17 residues in the CDR3.

The chain is built from TRBV24-1 and TRBJ2-7, with TRBD1 matching over 10 bases. J gave up 0 bases and V 4 bases, and 8 bases lay outside the gene matches. This CDR3 contains 17 residues. Germline V gives CDR1 KGHDR, CDR2 SFDVKD. The CDR3 region has the DNA TGTGCCACCAGTGAGAGTCGGACAGGGGGGAGCTCCTACGAGCAGTACTTC. This translates into CATSESRTGGSSYEQYF.

V and J are TRBV4-3 and TRBJ2-7, with 12 bases fitting TRBD1. V gave up 1 base and J gave up 1 base; unmatched junction bases: 8. CDR3 length: 18 amino acids. Germline CDR1 reads LGHNA; CDR2 reads YSLEER. The CDR3 DNA sequence: TGCGCCAGCAGCCAAGCCGGGACAGGGGGCCAGCTATCCTACGAGCAGTACTTC. This codes for CASSQAGTGGQLSYEQYF.